The sequence of this TCR beta chain was determined in a study of blood T cell repertoires in COVID-19. Study overall: COVID-19 samples collected from the United States, Italy and Spain covered acute and convalescent phases.

Original analysis: The authors estimated nucleated cell counts from reference gene primer amplification. The repertoire was sequenced with immunoSEQ multiplex PCR; TCRdb's copy has only in-frame clones and lacks some. V and J calls and clone size come straight from that table; D and trimming were deduced from the DNA. The sample yields around 130,000 clones, around 81% seen once. Trimming took off 4 bases at V and 1 base at J, with 11 bases between the two ends. The CDR3 has 14 amino acids. Germline V gene sequence: CDR1 SGHRS, CDR2 YFSETQ. There are a few counts of this clone. The source material was peripheral blood. The sequence was collected from a man aged 35 to 55 with active or convalescent COVID-19. The V gene is TRBV5-1, the J gene TRBJ2-5; perhaps TRBD1 as D (7 bases). In DNA, the CDR3 is TGCGCCAGCAGCGCGGGACAGCCCCAAGAGACCCAGTACTTC. Translated, it gives CASSAGQPQETQYF.